These T cell receptor beta chains were read from a single sample in a study of graft-versus-host responses after intestinal transplantation. These TCRs' antigens remain unknown. Clones were read by immunoSEQ multiplex PCR, and TCRdb kept only the in-frame ones, dropping some. The sample consists of around 120,000 clones, around 95% of them appearing once. The sequenced sample was unstimulated CD8+ T cells sorted from spleen or lymph node cells, obtained before intestinal transplant. All receptors come from a human donor who received an intestinal transplant. Both conserved end residues are part of each CDR3. D genes are given only for firm matches. Clone size is stated in some rows and not others, as once, few, many or a class when expanded.

D	length	V	size	J	DNA	CDR3
TRBD2	14	TRBV4-1	NA	TRBJ2-1	TGCGCCAGCAGCGTAGCGGGAGGGTTGAATGAGCAGTTCTTC	CASSVAGGLNEQFF
NA	14	TRBV4-1	NA	TRBJ1-3	TGCGCCAGCAGCCGACTCGGTGCTGGAAACACCATATATTTT	CASSRLGAGNTIYF
NA	15	TRBV10-3	NA	TRBJ2-3	TGTGCCATCAGCCTCGACACGCAGGGTAGAGATACGCAGTATTTT	CAISLDTQGRDTQYF
NA	14	TRBV7-6	NA	TRBJ2-7	TGTGCCAGCAGCTTAGGGCGGAGCTCCTACGAGCAGTACTTC	CASSLGRSSYEQYF
TRBD1	15	TRBV6-6	NA	TRBJ2-7	TGTGCCAGCAGTCAGACAGGACAGGGGTACTACGAGCAGTACTTC	CASSQTGQGYYEQYF
NA	15	TRBV11-1	once	TRBJ2-7	TGTGCCAGCAGCTCCGCGGGCGGAGACTCCTACGAGCAGTACTTC	CASSSAGGDSYEQYF
TRBD2	17	TRBV9	NA	TRBJ2-7	TGTGCCAGCAGCAATAACCTAGCGGGAGCTCCCACCTACGAGCAGTACTTC	CASSNNLAGAPTYEQYF
TRBD1	14	TRBV7-3	NA	TRBJ2-5	TGTGCCAGCAGCCCCACAGGGGGCGTTGAGACCCAGTACTTC	CASSPTGGVETQYF
NA	13	TRBV15	NA	TRBJ1-5	TGTGCCACCAGCAGAGAGAGCAATCAGCCCCAGCATTTT	CATSRESNQPQHF
NA	11	TRBV7-9	NA	TRBJ2-7	TGTGCCAGCAGCTTTAGGTCGGGGCAGTACTTC	CASSFRSGQYF
NA	13	TRBV28	NA	TRBJ2-6	TGTGCCTACCGGAGTGCTGGGGCCAACGTCCTGACTTTC	CAYRSAGANVLTF
TRBD1	13	TRBV7-2	NA	TRBJ2-1	TGTGCCAGCAGCTTAGACAGGGGCAATGAGCAGTTCTTC	CASSLDRGNEQFF
TRBD1	14	TRBV7-3	NA	TRBJ2-2	TGTGCCAGCAGCTCGACAGGGGGCACCGGGGAGCTGTTTTTT	CASSSTGGTGELFF
NA	12	TRBV9	NA	TRBJ2-7	TGTGCCAGCAGCCCCGGGTCCTACGAGCAGTACTTC	CASSPGSYEQYF
TRBD1	16	TRBV30	NA	TRBJ2-7	TGTGCCTGGAGTGCGTCTACAGGGGGGATATCCTACGAGCAGTACTTC	CAWSASTGGISYEQYF
TRBD2	14	TRBV9	NA	TRBJ2-1	TGTGCCAGCAGCACTAGCGGCTCCTACAATGAGCAGTTCTTC	CASSTSGSYNEQFF
TRBD1	15	TRBV9	NA	TRBJ1-2	TGTGCCAGCAGCGTAGAAGGGACAGGCCTATATGGCTACACCTTC	CASSVEGTGLYGYTF
NA	15	TRBV27	NA	TRBJ2-7	TGTGCCAGCACCCCGACGGCATCTGCCCCGGGTAAGCAGTACTTC	CASTPTASAPGKQYF
NA	12	TRBV6-6	few	TRBJ1-1	TGTGCCAGCAGTGGGACGGCCGATGAAGCTTTCTTT	CASSGTADEAFF
TRBD2	17	TRBV30	NA	TRBJ2-5	TGTGCCTGGACCCACTTCAGACTAGCGGGAGAGGGAGAGACCCAGTACTTC	CAWTHFRLAGEGETQYF
NA	13	TRBV19	NA	TRBJ1-4	TGTGCCAGCGGGATAAAGGCTAATGAAAAACTGTTTTTT	CASGIKANEKLFF
NA	20	TRBV6-1	NA	TRBJ1-5	TGTGCCAGCAGTGTCGACGGGGGGCAAGTATATCGGTATAGCAATCAGCCCCAGCATTTT	CASSVDGGQVYRYSNQPQHF
NA	15	TRBV19	NA	TRBJ2-7	TGTGCCAGTAGTATGGGGCAGGGGAGCTCCTACGAGCAGTACTTC	CASSMGQGSSYEQYF
NA	16	TRBV4-3	once	TRBJ2-1	TGCGCCAGCAGCCAAGAGGTGGAGGGGGCCTACAATGAGCAGTTCTTC	CASSQEVEGAYNEQFF
NA	13	TRBV27	NA	TRBJ2-1	TGTGCCAGCAGTTTATCTCCCAACAATGAGCAGTTCTTC	CASSLSPNNEQFF
NA	16	TRBV2	NA	TRBJ2-1	TGTGCCAGCAGTGGGTTCGGTGACAGCCAATACAATGAGCAGTTCTTC	CASSGFGDSQYNEQFF
TRBD1	14	TRBV5-6	NA	TRBJ2-7	TGTGCCAGCAGCACGGGACAGGGGTACTACGAGCAGTACTTC	CASSTGQGYYEQYF
NA	16	TRBV7-2	NA	TRBJ2-3	TGTGCCAGCAGCCTAGGGGCGATATCTAACACAGATACGCAGTATTTT	CASSLGAISNTDTQYF
TRBD1	16	TRBV9	NA	TRBJ1-1	TGTGCCAGCAGCCCCCGGACAGGGGGCCTGAACACTGAAGCTTTCTTT	CASSPRTGGLNTEAFF
TRBD1	17	TRBV25-1	NA	TRBJ2-5	TGTGCCAGCAGTATGGTGGAGACAGGGAGACGCCAAGAGACCCAGTACTTC	CASSMVETGRRQETQYF
TRBD2	15	TRBV19	NA	TRBJ2-1	TGTGCCAGTCAAACCGCTAGCGGCGATTACAATGAGCAGTTCTTC	CASQTASGDYNEQFF
TRBD2	15	TRBV4-1	NA	TRBJ2-7	TGCGCCAGCAGCCAAGTAACCAGCGGGATTTACGAGCAGTACTTC	CASSQVTSGIYEQYF
NA	13	TRBV27	NA	TRBJ2-1	TGTGCCAACAGTTTACAACCCCGCCATGAGCAGTTCTTC	CANSLQPRHEQFF
NA	16	TRBV6-5	NA	TRBJ2-5	TGTGCCAGCAGTTACTCGGCAAGCGGAGCACAAGAGACCCAGTACTTC	CASSYSASGAQETQYF
NA	15	TRBV19	NA	TRBJ2-7	TGTGCCAGTAGTATTCCGGGCCACAGCTCCTACGAGCAGTACTTC	CASSIPGHSSYEQYF
NA	16	TRBV6-5	NA	TRBJ1-6	TGTGCCAGCAGTTACTCGGCGGGACGCTTAAATTCACCCCTCCACTTT	CASSYSAGRLNSPLHF
TRBD2	15	TRBV11-1	NA	TRBJ2-1	TGTGCCAGCAGCTTAGTAGCGGGGCCCTACAATGAGCAGTTCTTC	CASSLVAGPYNEQFF
TRBD2	14	TRBV6-6	NA	TRBJ2-1	TGTGCCAGCGGGGGGGGAGGGGCTTACAATGAGCAGTTCTTC	CASGGGGAYNEQFF
NA	15	TRBV7-9	NA	TRBJ2-2	TGTGCCAGCAGCGCCCGAGGGGGGAACACCGGGGAGCTGTTTTTT	CASSARGGNTGELFF
NA	13	TRBV7-3	NA	TRBJ1-1	TGTGCCAGCAGCTCCCTGGTTGGCACTGAAGCTTTCTTT	CASSSLVGTEAFF
NA	13	TRBV25-1	NA	TRBJ2-7	TGTGCCAGCAGTGACGGGGTAGGCACCGAGCAGTACTTC	CASSDGVGTEQYF
NA	13	TRBV30	once	TRBJ2-7	TGTGCCTGGAGCCGGCCAGATTCCTACGAGCAGTACTTC	CAWSRPDSYEQYF
TRBD1	17	TRBV28	NA	TRBJ2-2	TGTGCCAGCAGTTTCTTGGTGGGGACAGATAGCACCGGGGAGCTGTTTTTT	CASSFLVGTDSTGELFF
NA	16	TRBV4-3	NA	TRBJ2-4	TGCGCCAGCAGCCAAGATGGGGGAGAGACTGGGGTCATTCAGTACTTC	CASSQDGGETGVIQYF
NA	15	TRBV9	few	TRBJ2-3	TGTGCCAGCAGCGGAAAGGGGATAGGCACAGATACGCAGTATTTT	CASSGKGIGTDTQYF
TRBD1	15	TRBV27	NA	TRBJ2-7	TGTGCCAGCAGTTCTCGGGACAGGGTCTACTACGAGCAGTACTTC	CASSSRDRVYYEQYF
NA	14	TRBV21-1	NA	TRBJ2-7	TGTGCCAGCGGCTTCGGGGTCCGCAACTACGAGCAGTACTTC	CASGFGVRNYEQYF
TRBD2	16	TRBV19	NA	TRBJ2-3	TGTGCCAGTAGTTCGCGACTAGCGGGAGGGAGAGATACGCAGTATTTT	CASSSRLAGGRDTQYF
NA	10	TRBV6-5	NA	TRBJ2-1	TGTGCCAGCAGCCACAATGAGCAGTTCTTC	CASSHNEQFF
NA	13	TRBV6-4	NA	TRBJ1-2	TGTGCCAGCAGTGACTCGACAACAGATGGCTACACCTTC	CASSDSTTDGYTF
NA	15	TRBV19	NA	TRBJ2-7	TGTGCCAGTAGTATTTACCCGACAGGGGAGGGCGAGCAGTACTTT	CASSIYPTGEGEQYF
NA	12	TRBV4-2	NA	TRBJ2-7	TGTGCCAGCAGCCAAGATCGACACGAGCAGTACTTC	CASSQDRHEQYF
NA	17	TRBV7-8	once	TRBJ1-4	TGTGCCAGCACCCAAGGGGGGTTACTCTCAACTAATGAAAAACTGTTTTTT	CASTQGGLLSTNEKLFF
NA	14	TRBV2	NA	TRBJ2-7	TGTGCCAGCAGTTTGGGGACACAGCGGGACGAGCAGTACTTC	CASSLGTQRDEQYF
TRBD2	17	TRBV15	NA	TRBJ2-3	TGTGCCACCAGCAGAGAGGGCCGACTAGCTCGCACAGATACGCAGTATTTT	CATSREGRLARTDTQYF
TRBD2	16	TRBV4-3	NA	TRBJ2-5	TGCGCCAGCAGCCAAGAAGCTAGCGGGAGCGAAGAGACCCAGTACTTC	CASSQEASGSEETQYF
TRBD1	15	TRBV30	once	TRBJ1-2	TGTGCCTGGACCCCCGGACAGGGAAGAAACTATGGCTACACCTTC	CAWTPGQGRNYGYTF
TRBD2	18	TRBV27	NA	TRBJ2-1	TGTGCCAGCAGTTTAGATCCGGGACTAGCGGGAGCCTACAATGAGCAGTTCTTC	CASSLDPGLAGAYNEQFF
NA	14	TRBV9	NA	TRBJ1-2	TGTGCCAGCAGCGTAGATCGCGGGACCTATGGCTACACCTTC	CASSVDRGTYGYTF